The rows below give T cell receptor beta chains drawn from one sample of a study of cytomegalovirus exposure and HLA in healthy donors. The protocol was immunoSEQ multiplex PCR, while the TCRdb copy is restricted to in-frame clones and leaves out a portion. The sample records 100,000 to 150,000 clones, approximately 94% being singletons. The sequenced material came from PBMCs. These receptors were obtained from a man between 18 and 35 years old in good health and CMV-seronegative. Each CDR3 is given with its conserved first and last residue. A D gene is named only where the DNA matches it firmly. Size values are once, few and many counts, or a class for expanded clones, and some rows have none.

V gene: TRBV5-1
J gene: TRBJ2-7
D gene: TRBD2
clone size: .
CDR3 protein: CASSPSSGNTYYEQYF
CDR3 DNA: TGCGCCAGCAGCCCCTCAAGCGGGAATACATACTACGAGCAGTACTTC

V gene: TRBV9
J gene: TRBJ2-1
D gene: .
clone size: .
CDR3 protein: CASSVGEVSYNEQFF
CDR3 DNA: TGTGCCAGCAGCGTAGGAGAGGTGTCCTACAATGAGCAGTTCTTC

V gene: TRBV9
J gene: TRBJ2-5
D gene: TRBD1
clone size: .
CDR3 protein: CASSGDSPMLETQYF
CDR3 DNA: TGTGCCAGCAGTGGGGACAGCCCCATGTTAGAGACCCAGTACTTC

V gene: TRBV15
J gene: TRBJ1-1
D gene: .
clone size: .
CDR3 protein: CATQTTGYTEAFF
CDR3 DNA: TGTGCCACTCAAACTACTGGGTACACTGAAGCTTTCTTT

V gene: TRBV5-6
J gene: TRBJ1-1
D gene: TRBD1
clone size: once
CDR3 protein: CASRMAGQLEAFF
CDR3 DNA: TGTGCCAGCAGGATGGCGGGACAGCTTGAAGCTTTCTTT

V gene: TRBV2
J gene: TRBJ2-2
D gene: .
clone size: .
CDR3 protein: CASSERTDKANTGELFF
CDR3 DNA: TGTGCCAGCAGTGAACGGACAGATAAAGCGAACACCGGGGAGCTGTTTTTT

V gene: TRBV28
J gene: TRBJ2-7
D gene: TRBD2
clone size: once
CDR3 protein: CASSSGITSYEQYF
CDR3 DNA: TGTGCCAGCTCGAGCGGGATTACCTCCTACGAGCAGTACTTC

V gene: TRBV28
J gene: TRBJ1-1
D gene: .
clone size: .
CDR3 protein: CASSLNHQGPNTEAFF
CDR3 DNA: TGTGCCAGCAGTTTAAACCACCAGGGCCCCAACACTGAAGCTTTCTTT

V gene: TRBV19
J gene: TRBJ2-7
D gene: TRBD1
clone size: .
CDR3 protein: CASSMDRGEQYF
CDR3 DNA: TGTGCCAGTAGTATGGACAGGGGAGAGCAGTACTTC

V gene: TRBV14
J gene: TRBJ1-2
D gene: .
clone size: .
CDR3 protein: CASSQVNRVDYGYTF
CDR3 DNA: TGTGCCAGCAGCCAAGTAAACAGGGTGGACTATGGCTACACCTTC

V gene: TRBV7-8
J gene: TRBJ1-1
D gene: .
clone size: .
CDR3 protein: CASSLGRRNTEAFF
CDR3 DNA: TGTGCCAGCAGCTTAGGGAGGAGGAACACTGAAGCTTTCTTT

V gene: TRBV5-6
J gene: TRBJ2-1
D gene: TRBD1
clone size: .
CDR3 protein: CASSWRTGSISYNEQFF
CDR3 DNA: TGTGCCAGCAGCTGGAGGACAGGCTCCATATCCTACAATGAGCAGTTCTTC

V gene: TRBV9
J gene: TRBJ2-7
D gene: .
clone size: .
CDR3 protein: CASSVNDSPLYEQYF
CDR3 DNA: TGTGCCAGCAGCGTAAATGACAGTCCCCTCTACGAGCAGTACTTC

V gene: TRBV6-5
J gene: TRBJ2-7
D gene: .
clone size: .
CDR3 protein: CASSFSDRVRTYEQYF
CDR3 DNA: TGTGCCAGCAGTTTCTCTGATCGGGTAAGGACCTACGAGCAGTACTTC

V gene: TRBV7-3
J gene: TRBJ2-1
D gene: TRBD2
clone size: .
CDR3 protein: CASSSGTSGISLNEQFF
CDR3 DNA: TGTGCCAGCAGCTCTGGGACTAGCGGAATCAGCCTCAATGAGCAGTTCTTC

V gene: TRBV27
J gene: TRBJ2-1
D gene: .
clone size: .
CDR3 protein: CASSFGVDEQFF
CDR3 DNA: TGTGCCAGCAGTTTCGGAGTCGATGAGCAGTTCTTC

V gene: TRBV20-1
J gene: TRBJ2-3
D gene: .
clone size: .
CDR3 protein: CSAGTYTQYF
CDR3 DNA: TGCAGTGCTGGGACTTATACGCAGTATTTT

V gene: TRBV5-6
J gene: TRBJ2-7
D gene: .
clone size: .
CDR3 protein: CASSLDGSGSYEQYF
CDR3 DNA: TGTGCCAGCAGCTTGGACGGGAGCGGCTCCTACGAGCAGTACTTC

V gene: TRBV15
J gene: TRBJ2-1
D gene: TRBD2
clone size: .
CDR3 protein: CATSSRTSGRDGQFF
CDR3 DNA: TGTGCCACCAGCAGCAGGACTAGCGGGAGGGACGGCCAGTTCTTC

V gene: TRBV28
J gene: TRBJ2-2
D gene: .
clone size: .
CDR3 protein: CASSLYGGELFF
CDR3 DNA: TGTGCCAGCAGTTTGTACGGCGGGGAGCTGTTTTTT

V gene: TRBV14
J gene: TRBJ1-1
D gene: .
clone size: .
CDR3 protein: CASTFVGGTEAFF
CDR3 DNA: TGTGCCAGCACCTTTGTGGGAGGCACTGAAGCTTTCTTT

V gene: TRBV11-2
J gene: TRBJ2-2
D gene: .
clone size: once
CDR3 protein: CASSLLQNTGELFF
CDR3 DNA: TGTGCCAGCAGCTTATTACAGAACACCGGGGAGCTGTTTTTT

V gene: TRBV11-2
J gene: TRBJ1-1
D gene: .
clone size: .
CDR3 protein: CASTKPRIPEAFF
CDR3 DNA: TGTGCCAGCACTAAGCCCCGAATCCCTGAAGCTTTCTTT

V gene: TRBV6-5
J gene: TRBJ1-2
D gene: .
clone size: .
CDR3 protein: CASSDRRYGYTF
CDR3 DNA: TGTGCCAGCAGTGACAGGCGCTATGGCTACACCTTC

V gene: TRBV5-1
J gene: TRBJ2-5
D gene: .
clone size: .
CDR3 protein: CASSLSRGDETQYF
CDR3 DNA: TGCGCCAGCAGCTTGTCTCGAGGTGACGAGACCCAGTACTTC

V gene: TRBV7-9
J gene: TRBJ2-7
D gene: TRBD1
clone size: .
CDR3 protein: CASSLAARGPHEQYF
CDR3 DNA: TGTGCCAGCAGCTTAGCGGCCAGGGGGCCCCACGAGCAGTACTTC

V gene: TRBV15
J gene: TRBJ2-2
D gene: TRBD2
clone size: once
CDR3 protein: CATSRLSGRALAGELFF
CDR3 DNA: TGTGCCACCAGCAGACTTAGCGGGAGGGCCCTGGCCGGGGAGCTGTTTTTT

V gene: TRBV28
J gene: TRBJ1-1
D gene: .
clone size: .
CDR3 protein: CASSTLYRVGAFF
CDR3 DNA: TGTGCCAGCAGTACCCTTTACAGGGTAGGGGCTTTCTTT

V gene: TRBV29-1
J gene: TRBJ2-1
D gene: TRBD2
clone size: .
CDR3 protein: CSVEGTSGFHNEQFF
CDR3 DNA: TGCAGCGTTGAGGGGACTAGCGGGTTCCACAATGAGCAGTTCTTC

V gene: TRBV6-5
J gene: TRBJ2-5
D gene: .
clone size: .
CDR3 protein: CASSSPNGRKTQYF
CDR3 DNA: TGTGCCAGCAGTTCCCCCAACGGGAGAAAGACCCAGTACTTC

V gene: TRBV29-1
J gene: TRBJ1-1
D gene: .
clone size: .
CDR3 protein: CSAGWRQGSTEAFF
CDR3 DNA: TGCAGCGCCGGTTGGCGGCAGGGAAGCACTGAAGCTTTCTTT

V gene: TRBV7-9
J gene: TRBJ2-5
D gene: TRBD1
clone size: .
CDR3 protein: CASSLDAGTVQETQYF
CDR3 DNA: TGTGCCAGCAGCTTAGATGCCGGGACAGTGCAAGAGACCCAGTACTTC

V gene: TRBV5-1
J gene: TRBJ1-1
D gene: .
clone size: .
CDR3 protein: CASSLGQMNTEAFF
CDR3 DNA: TGCGCCAGCAGCTTGGGGCAGATGAACACTGAAGCTTTCTTT

V gene: TRBV7-9
J gene: TRBJ2-1
D gene: .
clone size: .
CDR3 protein: CASSGNLHEQFF
CDR3 DNA: TGTGCCAGCAGCGGTAATCTACATGAGCAGTTCTTC

V gene: TRBV30
J gene: TRBJ1-5
D gene: .
clone size: .
CDR3 protein: CAWSAGGDQPQHF
CDR3 DNA: TGTGCCTGGAGCGCCGGGGGAGATCAGCCCCAGCATTTT

V gene: TRBV6-5
J gene: TRBJ2-1
D gene: TRBD2
clone size: .
CDR3 protein: CASSLGLAEAEQFF
CDR3 DNA: TGTGCCAGCAGCTTGGGACTAGCGGAAGCGGAGCAGTTCTTC

V gene: TRBV7-9
J gene: TRBJ2-7
D gene: TRBD1
clone size: once
CDR3 protein: CASSWTDRGGYEQYF
CDR3 DNA: TGTGCCAGCAGCTGGACGGACAGGGGTGGCTACGAGCAGTACTTC

V gene: TRBV6-1
J gene: TRBJ2-5
D gene: TRBD2
clone size: .
CDR3 protein: CASRTSGRETQYF
CDR3 DNA: TGTGCCAGCAGAACTAGCGGGAGAGAGACCCAGTACTTC

V gene: TRBV18
J gene: TRBJ1-1
D gene: .
clone size: .
CDR3 protein: CASSVGVMNTEAFF
CDR3 DNA: TGTGCCAGCTCAGTAGGGGTAATGAACACTGAAGCTTTCTTT

V gene: TRBV5-4
J gene: TRBJ2-1
D gene: TRBD2
clone size: .
CDR3 protein: CASSSEAGGWGEQFF
CDR3 DNA: TGTGCCAGCAGCTCCGAAGCGGGAGGGTGGGGTGAGCAGTTCTTC

V gene: TRBV27
J gene: TRBJ2-6
D gene: TRBD1
clone size: .
CDR3 protein: CASSLSGQGDSSGANVLTF
CDR3 DNA: TGTGCCAGCAGTTTATCCGGACAGGGCGATTCCTCTGGGGCCAACGTCCTGACTTTC

V gene: TRBV5-6
J gene: TRBJ1-1
D gene: .
clone size: .
CDR3 protein: CASSLIVNTEAFF
CDR3 DNA: TGTGCCAGCAGCTTGATAGTGAACACTGAAGCTTTCTTT

V gene: TRBV4-3
J gene: TRBJ2-5
D gene: .
clone size: .
CDR3 protein: CASSQDWTNQETQYF
CDR3 DNA: TGCGCCAGCAGCCAGGATTGGACTAACCAAGAGACCCAGTACTTC

V gene: TRBV6-1
J gene: TRBJ1-1
D gene: .
clone size: .
CDR3 protein: CASSLGDIVLTEAFF
CDR3 DNA: TGTGCCAGCAGCTTAGGGGACATCGTCCTCACTGAAGCTTTCTTT

V gene: TRBV9
J gene: TRBJ2-3
D gene: .
clone size: .
CDR3 protein: CASSVGRVDTDTQYF
CDR3 DNA: TGTGCCAGCAGCGTAGGGAGGGTCGACACAGATACGCAGTATTTT

V gene: TRBV6-6
J gene: TRBJ1-5
D gene: .
clone size: .
CDR3 protein: CASSWGSGVQPQHF
CDR3 DNA: TGTGCCAGCAGTTGGGGCAGCGGGGTTCAGCCCCAGCATTTT

V gene: TRBV7-2
J gene: TRBJ2-5
D gene: .
clone size: .
CDR3 protein: CASSSGVQETQYF
CDR3 DNA: TGTGCCAGCAGCTCAGGGGTCCAAGAGACCCAGTACTTC

V gene: TRBV30
J gene: TRBJ1-5
D gene: .
clone size: .
CDR3 protein: CAWGPSAAGGPQHF
CDR3 DNA: TGTGCCTGGGGCCCGTCGGCAGCCGGAGGTCCCCAGCATTTT

V gene: TRBV7-2
J gene: TRBJ2-1
D gene: .
clone size: .
CDR3 protein: CASSSERVSYNEQFF
CDR3 DNA: TGTGCCAGCAGCTCGGAGCGGGTCTCCTACAATGAGCAGTTCTTC

V gene: TRBV28
J gene: TRBJ2-1
D gene: TRBD2
clone size: .
CDR3 protein: CASSPLGTSGSHAYNEQFF
CDR3 DNA: TGTGCCAGCAGTCCCTTGGGGACTAGCGGGTCCCACGCCTACAATGAGCAGTTCTTC

V gene: TRBV27
J gene: TRBJ1-2
D gene: .
clone size: .
CDR3 protein: CASSLSGALTIYGYTF
CDR3 DNA: TGTGCCAGCTCCCTCAGCGGGGCCCTCACTATCTATGGCTACACCTTC